This T cell receptor beta chain was captured in a study of CD4+ T cells in melanoma. Findings and limits, study-wide: A reported correlation linked neoantigen-specific CD4+ T cells to CD8+, macrophage and B cell function. Neoantigen-specific CD4+ T cells in melanoma reportedly had diverse differentiation states.

Method: immunoSEQ multiplex PCR; TCRdb's copy keeps in-frame clones and lacks some. The sample contains around 10,000 clones, 65% to 70% of which appear only once. This clone has a handful of counts. Its antigen is as yet unknown. Sequenced sample: cells from a culture (not recorded whether cultured in vitro). This sequence was found in a human donor with melanoma.

The CDR3 spells CATSRDAGQETQYF. The CDR3 region has the DNA TGTGCCACCAGCAGAGACGCCGGGCAAGAGACCCAGTACTTC. The chain combines TRBV15 with TRBJ2-5; D gene uncertain. CDR3 size: 14 residues. Looked up from germline, CDR1 is LNHNV and CDR2 is YYDKDF (reference sequence). Trimming left V 0 bases short and J 2 bases short, with 7 bases between.